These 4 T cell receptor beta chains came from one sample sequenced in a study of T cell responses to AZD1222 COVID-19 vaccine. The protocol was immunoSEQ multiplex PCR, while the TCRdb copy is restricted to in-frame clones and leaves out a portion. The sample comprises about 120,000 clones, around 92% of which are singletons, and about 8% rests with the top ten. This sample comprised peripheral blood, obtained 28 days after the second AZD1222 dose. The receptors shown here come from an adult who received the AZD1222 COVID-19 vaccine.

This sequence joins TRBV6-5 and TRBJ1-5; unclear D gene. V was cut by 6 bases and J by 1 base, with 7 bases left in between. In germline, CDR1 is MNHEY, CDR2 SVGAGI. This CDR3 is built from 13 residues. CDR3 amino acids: CASRLRSNQPQHF. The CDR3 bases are TGTGCCAGCAGACTACGGAGCAATCAGCCCCAGCATTTT.

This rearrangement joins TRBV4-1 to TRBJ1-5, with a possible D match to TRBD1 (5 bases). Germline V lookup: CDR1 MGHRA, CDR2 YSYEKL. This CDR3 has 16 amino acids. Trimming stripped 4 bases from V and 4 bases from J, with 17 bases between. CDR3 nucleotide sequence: TGCGCCAGCAGCCGCGGGCAGGGATCCATGAATCAGCCCCAGCATTTT. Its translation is CASSRGQGSMNQPQHF.

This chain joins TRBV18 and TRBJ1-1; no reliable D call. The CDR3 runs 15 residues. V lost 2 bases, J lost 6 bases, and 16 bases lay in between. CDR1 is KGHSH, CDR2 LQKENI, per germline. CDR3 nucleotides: TGTGCCAGCTCACCATCGGTCGGGGTGAGCGCTGAAGCTTTCTTT. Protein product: CASSPSVGVSAEAFF.

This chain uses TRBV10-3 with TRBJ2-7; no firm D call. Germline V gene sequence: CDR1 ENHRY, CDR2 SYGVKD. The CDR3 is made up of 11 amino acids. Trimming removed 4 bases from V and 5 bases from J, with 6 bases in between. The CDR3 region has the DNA TGTGCCATCAGTGGTGCGGACGAGCAGTACTTC. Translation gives CAISGADEQYF.